Sequencing of this T cell receptor (beta chain) was carried out in a study of post-analysis software for immune sequencing data. Whole-study context: Both relapsing-remitting and secondary progressive multiple sclerosis featured among the disease courses, as did progressive-relapsing multiple sclerosis. General observations from the study: The normalized Chao1 diversity of multiple sclerosis patients was significantly lower than that of controls. About 5 TRBV segments (TRBV5-6, TRBV5-1 and TRBV20-1 among them) occurred more frequently in patients than in controls.

This CDR3 has 13 amino acids. Germline V gene sequence: CDR1 WSHSY, CDR2 SAAADI. Presence of unique molecular identifiers characterized the TCR beta cDNA libraries. T cells, about 0.85 to 11 million of them, yielded roughly 470,000 cDNA molecules. TCRdb processed the PCR reads anew with MiXCR; each CDR3 protein has one entry. The sample lists fewer than 850,000 distinct CDR3 sequences, less than 35% occurring once. In the case of this clonotype: Its antigen is unknown.

The receptor comes from a girl under 18 with multiple sclerosis. Sequenced: blood. The V call is TRBV10-2, the J call TRBJ2-4; D perhaps matches TRBD1 (7 bases). The J call is doubtful: the DNA matches TRBJ2-7 better. CDR3 protein: CASRAGQTYEQYF. CDR3 coding DNA: TGCGCCAGCAGGGCGGGACAGACCTACGAGCAGTACTTC.